This T cell receptor beta chain came from a study of blood T cell repertoires in COVID-19. Study-level information: Researchers got acute and convalescent COVID-19 samples from the United States, Italy and Spain.

Generated by immunoSEQ multiplex PCR, the TCRdb table keeps only in-frame clones and is missing some. The sample comprises about 240,000 clones, approximately 90% of which are singletons, and more than 3.5% rests with the top ten. The participants were between 18 and 89 years old and came from under 25 US areas. Either two negative PCRs, clearance, or symptom resolution qualified Cohort 3 donors as recovered. The CDR3 extends over 12 amino acids. Germline-derived CDR1 and CDR2 are SGHAT and FQNNGV. V was shortened by 5 bases and J by 5 bases, with 9 bases between the two germline ends. The source of this sequence is a woman aged 25 to 39 who had recovered from COVID-19. The material sequenced was PBMCs or T cells enriched from blood (not recorded which). The chain employs TRBV11-2 and TRBJ2-5; D is perhaps TRBD2 (5 bases). The CDR3 region is CASSPTGETQYF. CDR3 DNA: TGTGCCAGCAGCCCGACGGGGGAGACCCAGTACTTC.